This passage covers 12 T cell receptor beta chains from one sample sequenced in a study of tissue T cells after allogeneic stem cell transplantation (dated 2022 in TCRdb). The time point label for this specimen denotes: mouse harvest day 14 after allogeneic transplant. Mouse grafts consisting of 10^7 T-cell-depleted bone marrow cells combined with 10^6 splenic CD5+ T cells were administered by tail vein injection. Library prep was done by the immunoSEQ multiplex PCR assay. TCRdb holds this immuneACCESS table with in-frame rearrangements only. Some clones are missing; in checked studies, unresolved V genes explain under half, and the rest has no known cause. Within this sample are fewer than 10,000 clones, with about a third of them counted one time only. The top ten constitute over 2.5% of the sample. Sequencing was carried out using skin. The receptors here all came from a female BALB/c mouse given C57BL/6 T cells with graft-versus-host disease after an allogeneic hematopoietic cell transplant.

This clone was seen a few times. Gene names refer to mouse genes. The read finishes 1 residue shy of the CDR3 end, and the germline J gene is used to complete it. This rearrangement joins TRBV4 to TRBJ1-1, with 8 bases lining up with TRBD1. CDR3 length equals 15 residues. CDR1 LGHDT and CDR2 YNNKQL come from the germline V gene (reference sequence). The trim removed 5 bases at V and 2 bases at J, leaving 7 bases unmatched. The chain's CDR3 is CASSRPTGVNTEVFF. The sequenced CDR3 bases are TGTGCCAGCAGCCGCCCGACAGGGGTCAACACAGAAGTCTTC.

In its sample, this clone ranks as medium-sized. The gene names here belong to mouse. The CDR3 is cut off 1 residue early in the read; its end comes from the germline J gene. This sequence joins TRBV26 and TRBJ1-3; 10 bases map to TRBD1. The CDR3 sequence is 15 residues long. Looked up from germline, CDR1 is KGHPV and CDR2 is FQNQEV (reference sequence). Trimming took 3 bases from V and 2 from J; bases not matched to a gene: 1. The CDR3 loop is CASSLGTGAGNTLYF. The CDR3 DNA, read in part, is TGTGCCAGCAGTCTTGGGACAGGGGCTGGAAATACGCTCTAT.

A note on this clone: Gene names denote mouse genes. The observed sequence ends 1 residue before the CDR3 terminus, with the missing tail filled in from the germline J gene. The chain has TRBV26 and TRBJ2-4, with TRBD2 matching over 7 bases. After removal of 2 bases from V and 4 bases from J, the junction contained 3 bases not matched to a gene. The CDR3 consists of 14 residues. The germline CDR1 and CDR2 sequences are KGHPV and FQNQEV (reference sequence). The covered CDR3 bases are TGTGCCAGCAGTCTGAGGCTGGGGGAAAACACCTTGTAC. It codes for CASSLRLGENTLY. The full CDR3 protein reads CASSLRLGENTLYF. Full variable domain (rest looked up from reference TRBV26 and TRBJ2-4): NSKVIQTPRYLVKGQGQKAKMRCIPEKGHPVVFWYQQNKNNEFKFLINFQNQEVLQQIDMTEKRFSAECPSNSPCSLEIQSSEAGDSALYLCASSLRLGENTLYFGAGTRLSVL.

This clone was observed a handful of times. Here the gene names and germline are mouse. Other DNA sequences within the sample encode an identical CDR3. The CDR3 loop is CASSPGQGTEVFF. Incomplete CDR3 DNA: TGTGCCAGCAGTCCGGGACAGGGAACAGAAGTCTTC. The rearrangement uses TRBV26 and TRBJ1-1; 9 nucleotides match TRBD1. The sequenced fragment ends 1 residue before the CDR3 boundary, so the rest is inferred from the germline J gene. V lost 4 bases and J lost 5; bases outside the gene matches: 2. The CDR3 sequence is 13 residues long. Germline V gene sequence: CDR1 KGHPV, CDR2 FQNQEV (reference sequence).

This clone was seen a handful of times. The genes are named according to mouse. From the germline J gene comes the end of the CDR3, since the read stops 1 residue before it. The V call is TRBV13-3, the J call TRBJ2-4; TRBD2 might be the D (7 bases). Germline V lookup: CDR1 NNHDY, CDR2 SYVADS. V lost 0 bases and J lost 8, with 13 bases in between. The CDR3 has 14 residues. CDR3 sequence reads: CASSDAGGRGTLYF. The CDR3 DNA, read in part, is TGTGCCAGCAGTGATGCCGGGGGGCGCGGCACCTTGTAC. The full variable domain, with the rest looked up from reference TRBV13-3 and TRBJ2-4, is EAAVTQSPRSKVAVTGGKVTLSCHQTNNHDYMYWYRQDTGHGLRLIHYSYVADSTEKGDIPDGYKASRPSQENFSLILELASLSQTAVYFCASSDAGGRGTLYFGAGTRLSVL.

About this clone itself: A much larger clone lies a single base off, so this may be a read error. Gene names and germline refer to mouse. The read stops 1 residue short of the end of the CDR3; the missing end is completed from the germline J gene. The V gene is TRBV13-2, the J gene TRBJ2-5; the match to TRBD2 covers 7 bases. V shed 0 bases, J shed 4 bases, and the junction held 5 bases outside the gene matches. This CDR3 is built from 15 residues. The germline CDR1 and CDR2 sequences are NNHNN and SYGAGS (reference sequence). The CDR3 protein is CASGDALDWEDTQYF. Incomplete CDR3 DNA: TGTGCCAGCGGTGATGCCCTCGACTGGGAAGACACCCAGTAC.

As regards this clone: Gene names are the mouse ones. The DNA ends 1 residue before the CDR3 does, and the rest of the CDR3 is filled in from the germline J gene. The rearrangement joins TRBV23 to TRBJ2-7; TRBD2 is the table's D call and was not checked against the DNA. This CDR3 contains 15 residues. The germline V gene has CDR1 KGHTA and CDR2 FQNQQP. CDR3 protein: CSSSQDWGASYEQYF. CDR3 bases read: TGCTCCAGCAGTCAAGACTGGGGGGCCTCCTATGAACAGTAC.

This clone was observed a few times. Gene names and germline refer to mouse. The read gets to within 1 residue of the CDR3 end, and the germline J gene fills in the rest. The chain combines TRBV26 with TRBJ1-4, with D perhaps TRBD1 (5 bases). The CDR3 contains 14 residues. CDR1 and CDR2 (germline): KGHPV, FQNQEV (reference sequence). Trimming took off 3 bases at V and 4 bases at J, with 9 bases between the two ends. The CDR3 loop is CASSLPGINERLFF. The DNA read from the CDR3 is TGTGCCAGCAGTCTACCAGGGATCAACGAAAGATTATTT.

Details on this clone: Here the gene names and germline are mouse. The CDR3 end lies 1 residue beyond the end of the read and is filled in from the germline J gene. The V call is TRBV26, the J call TRBJ1-1; 7 bases match TRBD1. With V trimmed by 6 bases and J by 2 bases, 3 bases remained unmatched. This CDR3 is 13 amino acids long. Per the germline V gene, CDR1 is KGHPV and CDR2 is FQNQEV (reference sequence). Partial CDR3 DNA: TGTGCCAGCAGCCGGGACAGTAACACAGAAGTCTTC. Protein sequence: CASSRDSNTEVF. The full CDR3 protein is CASSRDSNTEVFF.

On this clone: Gene names are mouse gene names. With the read ending 1 residue before the CDR3 end, the germline J gene is used to fill in that end. The rearrangement joins TRBV26 to TRBJ2-5; D gene uncertain. The germline V gene has CDR1 KGHPV and CDR2 FQNQEV (reference sequence). The CDR3 totals 14 residues. V lost 2 bases and J 1 base, leaving 7 bases between the germline ends. CDR3 protein: CASSLPGYQDTQYF. The part of the CDR3 DNA that was read is TGTGCCAGCAGTCTGCCGGGCTACCAAGACACCCAGTAC.

As to this clone: Germline and genes: mouse. Read sequence stops 1 residue before the CDR3 end, and the germline J gene provides the missing end. The chain joins TRBV26 to TRBJ2-5; D may be TRBD1 (6 bases). This CDR3 spans 15 amino acids. Trimming took 3 bases from V and 2 from J, leaving 12 bases between them. CDR1 and CDR2 (germline): KGHPV, FQNQEV (reference sequence). The sequenced CDR3 bases are TGTGCCAGCAGTCTACAGGGTCAGGGCCAAGACACCCAGTAC. It is translated as CASSLQGQGQDTQY. The whole CDR3 reads CASSLQGQGQDTQYF. The variable domain in full, completed from reference TRBV26 and TRBJ2-5, reads NSKVIQTPRYLVKGQGQKAKMRCIPEKGHPVVFWYQQNKNNEFKFLINFQNQEVLQQIDMTEKRFSAECPSNSPCSLEIQSSEAGDSALYLCASSLQGQGQDTQYFGPGTRLLVL.

This clone has just a few counts. Gene labels here are mouse ones. Read coverage stops 1 residue before the CDR3 terminus; the germline J gene supplies the remainder. The chain couples TRBV23 to TRBJ2-7. Germline V CDR1 and CDR2: KGHTA, FQNQQP. The length of the CDR3 is 14 residues. This CDR3 reads CSSSQSGGSYEQYF. The CDR3 bases that were read are TGCTCCAGCAGTCAATCCGGCGGCTCCTATGAACAGTAC.